One sample yielded the 32 T cell receptor beta chains listed below, sequenced in a study of CD8 T cells in ankylosing spondylitis. TCRdb ran MiXCR on the 5' RACE reads and lists one entry per CDR3 protein. The sample lists approximately 260,000 distinct CDR3 sequences; 7.5% to 9% were seen once. Sequences were obtained from blood, either unsorted or a sorted T cell fraction (not recorded which). Every receptor here comes from a male donor with ankylosing spondylitis or in good health (not recorded which).

The table lists this clonotype with many counts. The chain uses TRBV4-3 and TRBJ2-2; D assignment may be TRBD1 or TRBD2 (5 bases each). CDR1 and CDR2 from the germline V gene are LGHNA and YSLEER. CDR3 length: 13 amino acids. Trimming pared 1 base from V and 7 bases from J, leaving 7 bases between. In nucleotides, the CDR3 is TGCGCCAGCAGCCAAGGGGACGGCGGGGAGCTGTTTTTT. It is translated as CASSQGDGGELFF.

This chain joins TRBV29-1 and TRBJ2-7; 7 bases agree with TRBD1. Trimming at V came to 7 bases and at J to 1 base, leaving 7 bases not matched to a gene. The CDR3 totals 13 residues. Per germline, CDR1 SQVTM and CDR2 ANQGSEA. The CDR3 region is CSAGMTGSYEQYF. Here the CDR3 DNA reads TGCAGCGCTGGAATGACAGGGTCCTACGAGCAGTACTTC.

About this clonotype: Just one base apart from a much larger clone, this may be a read error. V is TRBV7-9 and J is TRBJ2-1; 10 bases match TRBD2. CDR3 length: 15 amino acids. In germline, CDR1 is SEHNR, CDR2 FQNEAQ (reference sequence). This chain's CDR3 is CASSVASGRGNDQFF. The CDR3 DNA sequence: TGTGCCAGCAGCGTGGCTAGCGGGAGAGGGAATGATCAGTTCTTC.

There are many counts of this clonotype. The gene calls are TRBV20-1 and TRBJ2-2; no reliable D call. CDR3 size: 16 residues. Per germline, CDR1 DFQATT and CDR2 SNEGSKA (reference sequence). The germline V and J ends were trimmed by 3 bases and 6 bases, with 20 bases remaining between them. The CDR3 protein is CSARGLEGTSAGELFF. In DNA form, the CDR3 reads TGCAGTGCTAGGGGTCTTGAAGGAACGTCCGCCGGGGAGCTGTTTTTT.

J is TRBJ2-5 and V is TRBV20-1; 13 bases are shared with TRBD2. Germline V gene data show CDR1 as DFQATT and CDR2 as SNEGSKA (reference sequence). V trimming: 5 bases; J trimming: 5 bases; junction bases outside the gene matches: 8. This CDR3 comprises 15 residues. Written as DNA, the CDR3 is TGCAGTGCTGGGGGACTAGCGGGGCTCCGGGAGACCCAGTACTTC. Its translation: CSAGGLAGLRETQYF.

The sample holds many counts of this clonotype. This chain connects TRBV7-3 to TRBJ2-3, with no clear D. This CDR3 region has 12 residues. The V gene lost 1 base and the J gene lost 4 bases, with 3 bases spanning the gap. Germline V lookup: CDR1 SGHTA, CDR2 FQGTGA. CDR3 sequence (DNA): TGTGCCAGCAGCTTAAAAGCAGATACGCAGTATTTT. Encoded protein: CASSLKADTQYF.

This chain connects TRBV18 to TRBJ2-7, with no clear D. The germline V gene encodes CDR1 KGHSH and CDR2 LQKENI. This CDR3 has 15 residues. Between the trimmed V and J ends, which lost 5 bases and 8 bases, there was a span of 22 bases. CDR3 coding DNA: TGTGCCAGCTCATCTGCCGACAACGCCAATTCCCAGCAGTACTTC. Amino acids: CASSSADNANSQQYF.

This clonotype was seen repeatedly, ten times or more. V and J are TRBV7-9 and TRBJ2-5; no definite D call. Germline CDR1 is SEHNR and CDR2 is FQNEAQ (reference sequence). The CDR3 covers 15 residues. V was cut by 2 bases and J by 0 bases, with 10 bases left in between. The CDR3: CASSLSTRYQETQYF. The CDR3 DNA sequence: TGTGCCAGCAGCTTATCTACGCGGTACCAAGAGACCCAGTACTTC.

This clonotype came up many times. The V gene is TRBV7-9, the J gene TRBJ2-3, with unresolved D. CDR1 and CDR2 from the germline V gene are SEHNR and FQNEAQ (reference sequence). CDR3 length equals 17 residues. V lost 0 bases and J lost 0, with 13 bases in between. The CDR3, as DNA: TGTGCCAGCAGCTTAGCAGGTGTCGGAACTAGCACAGATACGCAGTATTTT. Its protein product is CASSLAGVGTSTDTQYF.

This clonotype was found many times. The J gene is TRBJ2-1, the V gene TRBV7-2; a possible D gene is TRBD2 (6 bases). The CDR3 runs 16 residues. V lost 5 bases, J lost 5 bases, and 19 bases lay in between. Germline-derived CDR1 and CDR2 are SGHTA and FQGNSA. CDR3 amino acids: CASSPPLASPHNEQFF. CDR3 DNA: TGTGCCAGCAGCCCCCCCCTAGCGTCACCTCACAATGAGCAGTTCTTC.

The J gene is TRBJ2-7, the V gene TRBV2, with TRBD1 matching 8 bases. After removal of 3 bases from V and 2 bases from J, the junction contained 6 bases not matched to a gene. The CDR3 extends over 15 amino acids. Germline V gene sequence: CDR1 SNHLY, CDR2 FYNNEI. CDR3 amino acids: CASSDMTGAPYEQYF. CDR3 sequence (DNA): TGTGCCAGCAGTGATATGACAGGGGCCCCCTACGAGCAGTACTTC.

In this sample, this clonotype turned up many times. The gene calls are TRBV20-1 and TRBJ1-5; D may be TRBD1 (5 bases). This CDR3 region has 13 residues. V gave up 3 bases and J gave up 10 bases, with 16 bases separating them. The germline gives CDR1 DFQATT, CDR2 SNEGSKA (reference sequence). Here the CDR3 DNA reads TGCAGTGCTAGTAGGAGGTGGGGGGAACCCCAGCATTTT. Its translation is CSASRRWGEPQHF.

In this sample, this clonotype turned up many times. The chain couples TRBV5-4 to TRBJ2-1, with D perhaps given as TRBD1 or TRBD2 (5 bases each). Trimming shortened V by 7 bases and J by 9 bases, and 20 bases separated the two germline ends. Germline CDR1 SGHNT, CDR2 YYREEE (reference sequence). This CDR3 is 14 amino acids long. The CDR3 region has the DNA TGTGCCAGCGGCTCGGGACCTGACTCCGTTGAGCAGTTCTTC. The encoded protein is CASGSGPDSVEQFF.

In its sample, this clonotype was seen many times. The J gene is TRBJ2-7, the V gene TRBV10-3; 7 bases line up with TRBD1. The CDR3 length is 13 residues. The ends lost 10 bases at V and 7 bases at J; junction bases unmatched: 13. Germline values: CDR1 ENHRY, CDR2 SYGVKD. CDR3 residues: CATSTGSPLEQYF. The CDR3 nucleotides are TGTGCCACTTCGACAGGGTCCCCCTTGGAGCAGTACTTC.

In its sample, this clonotype was seen a few times. The V gene is TRBV19, the J gene TRBJ1-5; 11 bases match TRBD1. The germline CDR1 and CDR2 sequences are LNHDA and SQIVND (reference sequence). The CDR3 has 17 amino acids. V shed 5 bases, J shed 1 base, and the junction held 7 bases outside the gene matches. The chain's CDR3 is CASSAHRDRGSNQPQHF. For the CDR3, the DNA is TGTGCCAGTAGTGCTCACCGGGACAGGGGGAGCAATCAGCCCCAGCATTTT.

This clonotype occurred many times. The chain employs TRBV7-9 and TRBJ1-5; D unresolved. With 3 bases removed from V and 2 bases from J, the gap between germline ends came to 5 bases. This CDR3 is 13 amino acids long. Germline V lookup: CDR1 SEHNR, CDR2 FQNEAQ (reference sequence). The CDR3 DNA follows: TGTGCCAGCAGCTTTGACGGCAATCAGCCCCAGCATTTT. It codes for CASSFDGNQPQHF.

This clonotype occurred many times. V and J are TRBV15 and TRBJ2-7, with TRBD1 as a possible D gene (6 bases). V lost 0 bases and J 5 bases, leaving 17 bases between the germline ends. Germline CDR1 reads LNHNV; CDR2 reads YYDKDF (reference sequence). This CDR3 is built from 16 residues. CDR3: CATSRDPARGRDEQYF. The CDR3 DNA reads as TGTGCCACCAGCAGAGATCCGGCCAGGGGAAGGGACGAGCAGTACTTC. The entire variable domain, with the rest obtained from reference TRBV15 and TRBJ2-7, is as follows: DAMVIQNPRYQVTQFGKPVTLSCSQTLNHNVMYWYQQKSSQAPKLLFHYYDKDFNNEADTPDNFQSRRPNTSFCFLDIRSPGLGDTAMYLCATSRDPARGRDEQYFGPGTRLTVT.

This clonotype was seen ten or more times. J is TRBJ1-5 and V is TRBV12-3 or TRBV12-4, with 8 nucleotides matching TRBD1. V trimming: 5 bases; J trimming: 9 bases; junction bases outside the gene matches: 9. The CDR3 runs 14 residues. This CDR3 is CASSPGQARGPQHF. CDR3 sequence (DNA): TGTGCCAGCAGTCCGGGACAGGCGCGGGGGCCCCAGCATTTT.

For this clonotype: It may be a read error: a sequence one base away is much more abundant. The J gene is TRBJ2-7, the V gene TRBV6-1; tentative D call: TRBD1 (5 bases). The CDR3 has 17 residues. V lost 6 bases and J 1 base, leaving 22 bases between the germline ends. Germline V gives CDR1 MNHNS, CDR2 SASEGT. The CDR3 DNA reads as TGTGCCAGCAGGATCTTAACCGGGTCAGGGTTTTCCTACGAGCAGTACTTC. This sequence encodes CASRILTGSGFSYEQYF.

This clonotype came up many times. The V call is TRBV7-8, the J call TRBJ2-7, with 8 nucleotides matching TRBD1. Unmatched junction bases numbered 8, after V lost 1 base and J lost 6 bases. Germline CDR1 and CDR2: SGHVS and FQNEAQ. The CDR3 is 15 amino acids. DNA for the CDR3: TGTGCCAGCAGCTTAGACGGGACAGGTGGTATCGAGCAGTACTTC. It yields the protein CASSLDGTGGIEQYF.

The sample holds many counts of this clonotype. The gene calls are TRBV20-1 and TRBJ2-5; 9 bases map to TRBD2. The CDR3 has 15 amino acids. The germline V gene has CDR1 DFQATT and CDR2 SNEGSKA (reference sequence). V was pared by 3 bases and J by 4 bases, with 9 bases of the junction left unmatched. The CDR3 DNA follows: TGCAGTGCTAGTTCACGAGCGGGAGGTAGAGAGACCCAGTACTTC. This gives the protein CSASSRAGGRETQYF.

This clonotype turned up a few times. The chain carries TRBV5-5 and TRBJ1-2, with TRBD1 as a possible D gene (6 bases). The germline V gene encodes CDR1 SGHKS and CDR2 YYEKEE (reference sequence). The CDR3 is made up of 16 amino acids. V lost 3 bases and J lost 1, with 16 bases in between. CDR3 coding DNA: TGTGCCAGCAGCTGGGCGCCGGACAGAGTTAACTATGGCTACACCTTC. Its translation is CASSWAPDRVNYGYTF.

This clonotype has at least ten counts. This chain connects TRBV6-2 or TRBV6-3 to TRBJ2-3, with D tentatively TRBD2 (5 bases). The CDR3 contains 14 residues. Trimming took 5 bases from V and 2 from J, leaving 11 bases between them. Germline loops: CDR1 MNHEY, CDR2 SVGEGT. The CDR3 DNA is TGTGCCAGCAGTACGGGAACCTTCACAGATACGCAGTATTTT. Its translation: CASSTGTFTDTQYF.

The rearrangement joins TRBV20-1 to TRBJ2-5, with 10 bases that match TRBD1. Per germline, CDR1 DFQATT and CDR2 SNEGSKA (reference sequence). Trimming cost V 3 bases and J 3 bases; bases outside gene matches: 4. The CDR3 extends over 14 amino acids. The CDR3 protein is CSARRDRGKETQYF. CDR3 nucleotide sequence: TGCAGTGCTAGGCGGGACAGGGGCAAAGAGACCCAGTACTTC.

V and J are TRBV5-1 and TRBJ2-1, with D possibly TRBD1 on 6 matching bases. There are 13 residues in the CDR3. Trimming pared 2 bases from V and 5 bases from J, leaving 8 bases between. Germline CDR1 and CDR2: SGHRS and YFSETQ. CDR3 coding DNA: TGCGCCAGCAGCTTCTACAGGGACAATGAGCAGTTCTTC. Translated: CASSFYRDNEQFF.

This clonotype was seen ten or more times. The chain carries TRBV6-5 and TRBJ1-1; no clear D. The V end lost 2 bases, the J end lost 2 bases, and 9 bases lay between the germline ends. Germline CDR1 reads MNHEY; CDR2 reads SVGAGI. This CDR3 comprises 14 residues. This CDR3 is CASSYVGYNTEAFF. The DNA for the CDR3 is TGTGCCAGCAGTTACGTTGGCTACAACACTGAAGCTTTCTTT.

This clonotype was seen many times. CDR3 DNA: TGTGCCAGCAGCGCAGGGACTAGCGGACTCCGGGGAGATACGCAGTATTTT. Amino acids: CASSAGTSGLRGDTQYF. The rearrangement joins TRBV7-8 to TRBJ2-3, with TRBD2 identical over 11 bases. The junction had 12 bases not matched to a gene; V was cut back by 5 bases and J by 5 bases. CDR3 length: 17 residues. CDR1 is SGHVS and CDR2 is FQNEAQ in the germline V gene.

V is TRBV7-2 and J is TRBJ1-6; the D is unclear. Trimming left V 1 base short and J 8 bases short, with 6 bases between. CDR1 and CDR2 from the germline V gene are SGHTA and FQGNSA. The CDR3 consists of 13 residues. The CDR3 nucleotides read TGTGCCAGCAGCTTAGAAAGGGATTCACCCCTCCACTTT. It specifies CASSLERDSPLHF.

This clonotype was observed at least ten times. The rearrangement uses TRBV29-1 and TRBJ2-7; TRBD2 aligns across 10 bases. Germline assignment: CDR1 SQVTM and CDR2 ANQGSEA. Losses at the gene ends were 3 bases for V and 3 bases for J; bases not matched to a gene: 2. The CDR3 is 13 amino acids. This CDR3 reads CSVETSGLYEQYF. The CDR3 DNA sequence: TGCAGCGTTGAGACTAGCGGGCTCTACGAGCAGTACTTC.

This clonotype was seen ten or more times. The chain links TRBV5-6 to TRBJ2-4, with a weak D call TRBD2 (6 bases). Trimming shortened V by 4 bases and J by 10 bases, and 18 bases separated the two germline ends. Germline V gives CDR1 SGHDT, CDR2 YYEEEE. This CDR3 region has 14 residues. Written as DNA, the CDR3 is TGTGCCAGCAGCCGACTACAGGAAGGGAGGATTCAGTACTTC. This gives the protein CASSRLQEGRIQYF.

This clonotype was seen many times. The chain recombines TRBV6-5 with TRBJ1-1; 11 bases are a match to TRBD1. The CDR3 is 17 residues long. Trimming took 2 bases from V and 2 from J; bases not matched to a gene: 7. The germline gives CDR1 MNHEY, CDR2 SVGAGI. The CDR3 coding sequence is TGTGCCAGCAGTTACACCCCACGGACAGGGGGCAACACTGAAGCTTTCTTT. It codes for CASSYTPRTGGNTEAFF.

This clonotype was observed at least ten times. The rearrangement uses TRBV24-1 and TRBJ2-1, with TRBD2 matching over 7 bases. Germline CDR1 and CDR2: KGHDR and SFDVKD. The ends lost 3 bases at V and 7 bases at J; junction bases unmatched: 11. The CDR3 is 16 amino acids. CDR3: CATSDHSGTGWNEQFF. CDR3 nucleotides: TGTGCCACCAGTGATCACAGCGGGACGGGGTGGAATGAGCAGTTCTTC.